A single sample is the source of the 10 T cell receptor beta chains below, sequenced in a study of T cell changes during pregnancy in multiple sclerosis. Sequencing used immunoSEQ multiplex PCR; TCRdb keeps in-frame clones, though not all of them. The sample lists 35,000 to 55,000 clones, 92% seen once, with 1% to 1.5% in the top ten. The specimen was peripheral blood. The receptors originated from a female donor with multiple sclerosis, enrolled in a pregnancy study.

CDR3 residues: CASSPGVGLYNEQFF. The DNA for the CDR3 is TGTGCCAGCTCACCAGGGGTAGGGTTGTACAATGAGCAGTTCTTC. V is TRBV18 and J is TRBJ2-1; no reliable D call. This CDR3 contains 15 residues. The germline CDR1 and CDR2 sequences are KGHSH and LQKENI. The V end lost 2 bases, the J end lost 4 bases, and 12 bases lay between the germline ends.

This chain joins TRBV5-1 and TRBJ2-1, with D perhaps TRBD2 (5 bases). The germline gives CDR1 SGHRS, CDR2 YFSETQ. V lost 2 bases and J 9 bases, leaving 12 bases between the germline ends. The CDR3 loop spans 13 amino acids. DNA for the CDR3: TGCGCCAGCAGCTTTGATAGCGTGGCTGAGCAGTTCTTC. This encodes CASSFDSVAEQFF.

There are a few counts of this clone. Here the CDR3 DNA reads TGTGCCTCCGGAACGGGACGAGTGCGTGAAGCTTTCTTT. It codes for CASGTGRVREAFF. This sequence joins TRBV30 and TRBJ1-1; D is possibly TRBD1 (5 bases). The CDR3 spans 13 residues. The germline gives CDR1 GTSNPN, CDR2 SVGIG (reference sequence). Deletions cut 7 bases from V and 7 bases from J, with 19 bases between. Complete variable domain (other parts from reference TRBV30 and TRBJ1-1): SQTIHQWPATLVQPVGSPLSLECTVEGTSNPNLYWYRQAAGRGLQLLFYSVGIGQISSEVPQNLSASRPQDRQFILSSKKLLLSDSGFYLCASGTGRVREAFFGQGTRLTVV.

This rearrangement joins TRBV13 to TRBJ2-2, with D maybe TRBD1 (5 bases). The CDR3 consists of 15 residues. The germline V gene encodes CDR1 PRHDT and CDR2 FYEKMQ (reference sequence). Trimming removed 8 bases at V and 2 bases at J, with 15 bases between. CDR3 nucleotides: TGTGCCAGCCTCCAGCCTAGGGGCAACACCGGGGAGCTGTTTTTT. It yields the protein CASLQPRGNTGELFF. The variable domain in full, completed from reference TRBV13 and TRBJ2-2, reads AAGVIQSPRHLIKEKRETATLKCYPIPRHDTVYWYQQGPGQDPQFLISFYEKMQSDKGSIPDRFSAQQFSDYHSELNMSSLELGDSALYFCASLQPRGNTGELFFGEGSRLTVL.

The CDR3 nucleotides read TGTGCCAGCAGTGATCTCAAAGGGGACAATCAGCCCCAGCATTTT. This translates into CASSDLKGDNQPQHF. The chain links TRBV2 to TRBJ1-5; a weak D match, TRBD1 (5 bases). This CDR3 comprises 15 residues. Germline CDR1 is SNHLY and CDR2 is FYNNEI. V was trimmed by 3 bases and J by 3 bases, leaving 12 bases between them.

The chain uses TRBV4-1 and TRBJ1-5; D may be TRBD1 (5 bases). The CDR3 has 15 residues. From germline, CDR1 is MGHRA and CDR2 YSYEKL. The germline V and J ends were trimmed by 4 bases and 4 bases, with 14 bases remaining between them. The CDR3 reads CASSRLGLPNQPQHF. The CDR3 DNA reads TGCGCCAGCAGCCGATTGGGACTGCCTAATCAGCCCCAGCATTTT.

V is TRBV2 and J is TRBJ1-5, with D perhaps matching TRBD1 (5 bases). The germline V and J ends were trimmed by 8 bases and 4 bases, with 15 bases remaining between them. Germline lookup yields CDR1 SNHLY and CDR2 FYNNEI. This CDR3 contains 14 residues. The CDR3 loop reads CASGGTDPNQPQHF. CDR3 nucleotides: TGTGCCAGCGGGGGGACGGACCCTAATCAGCCCCAGCATTTT.

This CDR3 is CASSRGPQETQYF. The CDR3 coding sequence is TGTGCCAGTAGTAGGGGACCTCAAGAGACCCAGTACTTC. The chain has TRBV19 and TRBJ2-5; possibly TRBD1 or TRBD2 for D (5 bases each). The germline V and J ends were trimmed by 4 bases and 2 bases, with 8 bases remaining between them. The CDR3 sequence is 13 residues long. CDR1 LNHDA and CDR2 SQIVND come from the germline V gene (reference sequence).

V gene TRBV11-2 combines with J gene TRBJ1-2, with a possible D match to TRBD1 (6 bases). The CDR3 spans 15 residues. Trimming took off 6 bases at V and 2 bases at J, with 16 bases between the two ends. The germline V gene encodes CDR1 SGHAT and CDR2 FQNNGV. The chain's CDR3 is CASRHSFGGNYGYTF. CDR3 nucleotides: TGTGCCAGCAGGCACAGCTTTGGGGGCAACTATGGCTACACCTTC.

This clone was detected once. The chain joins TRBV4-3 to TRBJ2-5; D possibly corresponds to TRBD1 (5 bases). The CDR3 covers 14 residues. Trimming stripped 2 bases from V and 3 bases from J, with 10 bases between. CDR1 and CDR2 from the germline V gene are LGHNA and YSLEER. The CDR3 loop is CASSQSRVEETQYF. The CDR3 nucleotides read TGCGCCAGCAGCCAATCCAGGGTAGAAGAGACCCAGTACTTC.